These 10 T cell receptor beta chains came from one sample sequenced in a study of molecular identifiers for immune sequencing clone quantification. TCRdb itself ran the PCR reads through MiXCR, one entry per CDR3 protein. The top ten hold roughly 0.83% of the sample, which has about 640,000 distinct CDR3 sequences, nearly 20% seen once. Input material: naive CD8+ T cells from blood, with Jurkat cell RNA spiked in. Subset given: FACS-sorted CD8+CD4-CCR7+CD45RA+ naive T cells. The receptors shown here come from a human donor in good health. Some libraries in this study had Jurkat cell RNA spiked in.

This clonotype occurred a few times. The CDR3 DNA sequence: TGTGCCAGCAGTTTTAAGACCGGGAACACAGAAGAGACCCAGTACTTC. Translation: CASSFKTGNTEETQYF. The rearrangement joins TRBV12-3 or TRBV12-4 to TRBJ2-5; the D gene is possibly TRBD2 (5 bases). V was clipped by 3 bases and J by 3 bases, with 17 bases between them. The CDR3 runs 16 residues.

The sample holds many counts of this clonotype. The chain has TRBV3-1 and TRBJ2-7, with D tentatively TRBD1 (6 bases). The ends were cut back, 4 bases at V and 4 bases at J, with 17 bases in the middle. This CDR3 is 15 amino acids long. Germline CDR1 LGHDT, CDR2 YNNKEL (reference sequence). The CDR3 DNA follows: TGTGCCAGCAGCCCCCGACAGGACATAAATTACGAGCAGTACTTC. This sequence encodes CASSPRQDINYEQYF.

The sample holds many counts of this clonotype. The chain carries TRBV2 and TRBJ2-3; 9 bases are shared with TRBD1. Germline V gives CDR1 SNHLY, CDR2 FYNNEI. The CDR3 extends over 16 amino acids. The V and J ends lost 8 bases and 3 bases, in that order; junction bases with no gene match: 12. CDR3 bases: TGTGCCAGCTCCGAGAGGGGGGACAGGGTTACAGATACGCAGTATTTT. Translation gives CASSERGDRVTDTQYF.

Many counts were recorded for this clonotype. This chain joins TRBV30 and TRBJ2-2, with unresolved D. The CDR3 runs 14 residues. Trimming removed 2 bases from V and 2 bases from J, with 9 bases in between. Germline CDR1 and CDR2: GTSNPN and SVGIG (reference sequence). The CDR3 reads CAWSWVTNTGELFF. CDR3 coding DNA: TGTGCCTGGAGTTGGGTCACCAACACCGGGGAGCTGTTTTTT. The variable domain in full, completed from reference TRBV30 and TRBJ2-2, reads SQTIHQWPATLVQPVGSPLSLECTVEGTSNPNLYWYRQAAGRGLQLLFYSVGIGQISSEVPQNLSASRPQDRQFILSSKKLLLSDSGFYLCAWSWVTNTGELFFGEGSRLTVL.

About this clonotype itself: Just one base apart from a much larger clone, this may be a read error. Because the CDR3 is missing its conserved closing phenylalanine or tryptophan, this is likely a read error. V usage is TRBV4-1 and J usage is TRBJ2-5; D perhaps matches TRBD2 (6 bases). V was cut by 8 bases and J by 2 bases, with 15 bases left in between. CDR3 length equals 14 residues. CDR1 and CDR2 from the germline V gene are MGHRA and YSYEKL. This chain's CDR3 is CASRGTGEQETQYL. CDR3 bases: TGCGCCAGCCGGGGGACCGGGGAACAAGAGACCCAGTACCTC.

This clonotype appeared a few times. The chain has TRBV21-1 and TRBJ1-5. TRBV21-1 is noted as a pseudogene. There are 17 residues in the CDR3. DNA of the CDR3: TGTGCCAGCAGCAAAGGCCCTTGGAGGGAAAGCAATCAGCCCCAGCATTTT. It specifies CASSKGPWRESNQPQHF.

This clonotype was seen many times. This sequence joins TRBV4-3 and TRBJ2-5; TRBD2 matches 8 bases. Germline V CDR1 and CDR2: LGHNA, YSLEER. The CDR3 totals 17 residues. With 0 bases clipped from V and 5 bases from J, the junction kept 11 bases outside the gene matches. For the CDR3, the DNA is TGCGCCAGCAGCCAAGATACGACCGGGAGGGTCGGGGAGACCCAGTACTTC. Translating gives CASSQDTTGRVGETQYF.

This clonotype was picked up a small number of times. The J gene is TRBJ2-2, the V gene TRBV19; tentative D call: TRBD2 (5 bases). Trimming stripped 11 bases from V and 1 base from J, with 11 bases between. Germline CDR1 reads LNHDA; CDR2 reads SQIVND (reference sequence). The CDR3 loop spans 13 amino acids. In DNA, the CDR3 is TGTGCCGTGTGGACTCAGAACACCGGGGAGCTGTTTTTT. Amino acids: CAVWTQNTGELFF.

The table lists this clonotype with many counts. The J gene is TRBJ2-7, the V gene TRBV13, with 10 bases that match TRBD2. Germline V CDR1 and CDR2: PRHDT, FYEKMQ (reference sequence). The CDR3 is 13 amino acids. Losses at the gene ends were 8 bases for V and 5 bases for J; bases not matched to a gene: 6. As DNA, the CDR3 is TGTGCCAGCGGGGCTAGCGGGAGCCACGAGCAGTACTTC. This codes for CASGASGSHEQYF.

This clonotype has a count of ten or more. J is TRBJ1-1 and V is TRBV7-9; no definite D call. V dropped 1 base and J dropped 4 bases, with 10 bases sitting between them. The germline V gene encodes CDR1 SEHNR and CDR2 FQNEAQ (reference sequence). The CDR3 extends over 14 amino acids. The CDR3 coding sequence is TGTGCCAGCAGCTTAGACGTAGCGGGCACTGAAGCTTTCTTT. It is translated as CASSLDVAGTEAFF.